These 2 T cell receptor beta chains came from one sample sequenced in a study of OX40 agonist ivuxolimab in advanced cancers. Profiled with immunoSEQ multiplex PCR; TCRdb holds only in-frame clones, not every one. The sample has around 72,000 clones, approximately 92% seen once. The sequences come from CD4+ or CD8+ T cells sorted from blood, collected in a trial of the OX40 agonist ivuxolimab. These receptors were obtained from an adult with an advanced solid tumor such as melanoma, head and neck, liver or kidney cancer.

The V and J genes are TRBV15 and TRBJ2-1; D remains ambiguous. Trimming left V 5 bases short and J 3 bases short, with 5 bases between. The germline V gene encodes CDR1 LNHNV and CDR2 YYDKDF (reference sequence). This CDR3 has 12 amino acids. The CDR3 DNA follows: TGTGCCACCAGCGTCGGCTACAATGAGCAGTTCTTC. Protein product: CATSVGYNEQFF.

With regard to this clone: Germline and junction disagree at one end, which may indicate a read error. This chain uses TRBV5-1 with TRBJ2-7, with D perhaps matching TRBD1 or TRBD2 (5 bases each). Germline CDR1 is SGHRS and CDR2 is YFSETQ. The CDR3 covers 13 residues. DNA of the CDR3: TGTGCCAGCAGCCCCGGGACGAACTACGAGCAGTACTTC. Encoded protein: CASSPGTNYEQYF.